This is a list of T cell receptor beta chains from one sample in a study of cytomegalovirus exposure and HLA in healthy donors. Measured with immunoSEQ multiplex PCR; TCRdb has only the in-frame clones, and not every one. Here the sample spans 150,000 to 200,000 clones, roughly 65% being singletons. The material sequenced was PBMCs. These receptors were obtained from a man aged 18 to 29 in good health and CMV-seropositive. CDR3s include the opening cysteine and the closing phenylalanine or tryptophan. The order of the fields is D gene, V gene, CDR3 length, J gene, clone size, CDR3 protein, CDR3 DNA. D genes are given only for firm matches. A row's size may be missing; if present it is once, few, many or a size class.

>.|TRBV7-9|15|TRBJ2-1|few
CASSLDTGAKNEQFF
TGTGCCAGCAGCTTAGATACGGGAGCGAAGAATGAGCAGTTCTTC
>.|TRBV27|13|TRBJ2-2|.
CASSPGVAGELFF
TGTGCCAGCAGCCCGGGAGTGGCCGGGGAGCTGTTTTTT
>.|TRBV11-2|13|TRBJ1-2|.
CASSVDRYYGYTF
TGTGCCAGCAGCGTCGACAGGTACTATGGCTACACCTTC
>TRBD2|TRBV4-1|14|TRBJ2-5|.
CASSQGPREETQYF
TGCGCCAGCAGCCAGGGACCGCGGGAGGAGACCCAGTACTTC
>TRBD1|TRBV5-1|14|TRBJ2-2|.
CATGTGDNTGELFF
TGCGCCACCGGGACAGGGGATAACACCGGGGAGCTGTTTTTT
>TRBD2|TRBV7-8|15|TRBJ2-4|.
CASSLTSGTKNIQYF
TGTGCCAGCAGCTTAACTAGCGGGACCAAAAACATTCAGTACTTC
>.|TRBV2|14|TRBJ1-1|.
CASSESQQATEAFF
TGTGCCAGCAGTGAGTCCCAGCAGGCCACTGAAGCTTTCTTT
>TRBD1|TRBV28|16|TRBJ2-2|.
CASSLKWQGVPGELFF
TGTGCCAGCAGTTTAAAGTGGCAGGGGGTGCCCGGGGAGCTGTTTTTT
>TRBD2|TRBV5-4|17|TRBJ2-1|.
CASSLGGASGGYNEQFF
TGTGCCAGCAGCTTGGGGGGGGCTAGCGGGGGTTACAATGAGCAGTTCTTC
>.|TRBV4-1|15|TRBJ2-2|.
CASSQAHGGPGELFF
TGCGCCAGCAGCCAAGCCCACGGGGGTCCCGGGGAGCTGTTTTTT
>.|TRBV6-5|11|TRBJ1-1|.
CASHRYTEAFF
TGTGCCAGCCACAGGTACACTGAAGCTTTCTTT
>.|TRBV4-1|14|TRBJ1-2|.
CASSQGGAWYGYTF
TGCGCCAGCAGCCAAGGGGGCGCTTGGTATGGCTACACCTTC
>.|TRBV21-1|16|TRBJ1-6|few
CASSKRTGENNSPLHF
TGTGCCAGCAGCAAACGTACAGGGGAGAATAATTCACCCCTCCACTTT
>TRBD1|TRBV4-2|16|TRBJ1-5|.
CASRLTGDASNQPQHF
TGTGCCAGCAGGCTAACAGGGGATGCAAGCAATCAGCCCCAGCATTTT
>.|TRBV30|20|TRBJ2-4|.
CAWTQRVANVWGGAKNIQYF
TGTGCCTGGACTCAAAGGGTAGCGAACGTCTGGGGAGGAGCCAAAAACATTCAGTACTTC
>TRBD1|TRBV5-6|15|TRBJ2-3|.
CASSPGQGKGDTQYF
TGTGCCAGCAGTCCTGGACAGGGCAAAGGAGATACGCAGTATTTT
>.|TRBV28|11|TRBJ2-3|.
CASRRSDTQYF
TGTGCCAGCAGGAGGTCAGATACGCAGTATTTT
>.|TRBV7-9|15|TRBJ2-4|.
CASSLLSDSKNIQYF
TGTGCCAGCAGCTTGTTATCGGACAGTAAAAACATTCAGTACTTC
>.|TRBV10-3|12|TRBJ1-6|.
CAISERGGHLHF
TGTGCCATCAGTGAGAGGGGGGGTCACCTCCACTTT
>.|TRBV30|13|TRBJ1-1|.
CAWSEQANTEAFF
TGTGCCTGGAGTGAACAGGCGAACACTGAAGCTTTCTTT
>.|TRBV4-2|13|TRBJ1-2|few
CASSQETSYGYTF
TGTGCCAGCAGCCAAGAGACATCGTATGGCTACACCTTC
>.|TRBV27|13|TRBJ1-1|few
CASSFSGNTEAFF
TGTGCCAGCAGTTTCTCCGGGAACACTGAAGCTTTCTTT